The 24 T cell receptor beta chains presented below share a single source sample, sequenced in a study of cytomegalovirus exposure and HLA in healthy donors. PCR involved 60 Vbeta and 13 Jbeta primers. Sequencing was performed with immunoSEQ multiplex PCR; in TCRdb, only in-frame clones are kept and a portion is missing. The sample lists approximately 200,000 clones, over 75% occurring once. What was sequenced was PBMCs. The receptors stem from a girl aged 2 to 9 in good health and CMV-seronegative.

The rearrangement uses TRBV13 and TRBJ2-1, with D tentatively TRBD2 (6 bases). V lost 1 base, J lost 3 bases, and 22 bases lay in between. The CDR3 is made up of 19 amino acids. Germline V lookup: CDR1 PRHDT, CDR2 FYEKMQ (reference sequence). The CDR3 is CASSLVISGTAGIYNEQFF. CDR3 DNA: TGTGCCAGCAGCTTAGTAATTTCAGGGACGGCGGGAATCTACAATGAGCAGTTCTTC.

This rearrangement joins TRBV4-1 to TRBJ1-3; D is unclear. This CDR3 has 13 amino acids. V lost 4 bases to trimming and J lost 4 bases, with 8 bases between them. Germline loops: CDR1 MGHRA, CDR2 YSYEKL. The CDR3 DNA is TGCGCCAGCAGCCTCACTCCCGGAAACACCATATATTTT. Protein sequence: CASSLTPGNTIYF.

As DNA, the CDR3 is TGTGCCAGCAGTGAAAGGGGGCCACAAGAGACCCAGTACTTC. Amino acids: CASSERGPQETQYF. This chain connects TRBV6-1 to TRBJ2-5, with 7 bases that match TRBD1. Germline values: CDR1 MNHNS, CDR2 SASEGT. The CDR3 runs 14 residues. J gave up 2 bases and V 2 bases, and 2 bases lay outside the gene matches.

The V call is TRBV27, the J call TRBJ2-3; 7 positions agree with TRBD1. Germline V gives CDR1 MNHEY, CDR2 SMNVEV (reference sequence). V lost 3 bases, J lost 2 bases, and 11 bases stayed unmatched. This CDR3 is built from 17 residues. CDR3 DNA: TGTGCCAGCAGTTTCCAATCCGGGGACAGAGCCACAGATACGCAGTATTTT. Translating it yields CASSFQSGDRATDTQYF.

The chain combines TRBV19 with TRBJ1-6, with 7 nucleotides matching TRBD1. V trimming: 8 bases; J trimming: 6 bases; junction bases outside the gene matches: 10. Germline loops: CDR1 LNHDA, CDR2 SQIVND (reference sequence). The CDR3 sequence is 15 residues long. CDR3 sequence reads: CASSLTRDSNSPLHF. CDR3 in DNA: TGTGCCAGTTCGTTAACCCGGGACAGTAATTCACCCCTCCACTTT.

This clone came up once. The CDR3 coding sequence is TGTGCCAGCAGTGTCGGACTTACCTACGAGCAGTACTTC. It specifies CASSVGLTYEQYF. The J gene is TRBJ2-7, the V gene TRBV2, with D possibly matching TRBD2 (5 bases). The CDR3 is 13 amino acids. Trimming pared 4 bases from V and 2 bases from J, leaving 9 bases between. Germline V CDR1 and CDR2: SNHLY, FYNNEI.

The chain employs TRBV6-1 and TRBJ1-6; D may be TRBD1 (5 bases). CDR1 is MNHNS, CDR2 SASEGT, per germline. The CDR3 covers 15 residues. V lost 7 bases, J lost 6 bases, and 16 bases lay in between. CDR3 nucleotide sequence: TGTGCCAGCAAGGTGGGGCACTCTGGTAATTCACCCCTCCACTTT. As protein: CASKVGHSGNSPLHF.

This clone was counted a few times. V is TRBV28 and J is TRBJ2-7; 7 nucleotides match TRBD2. CDR1 is MDHEN and CDR2 is SYDVKM in the germline V gene. V dropped 3 bases and J dropped 2; count of bases not matched to a gene: 7. The CDR3 loop spans 15 amino acids. CDR3 bases: TGTGCCAGCAGTTTGAGTTCGGGAGGAACCTACGAGCAGTACTTC. It codes for CASSLSSGGTYEQYF.

The CDR3 DNA follows: TGCGCCAGCAGCTTGGGACAGCTTGTCCCCTATGGCTACACCTTC. As protein: CASSLGQLVPYGYTF. The chain carries TRBV5-1 and TRBJ1-2, with D perhaps matching TRBD1 (5 bases). Trimming pared 0 bases from V and 4 bases from J, leaving 13 bases between. This CDR3 contains 15 residues. The germline CDR1 and CDR2 sequences are SGHRS and YFSETQ.

This clone has just one count. The chain joins TRBV6-1 to TRBJ1-3, with a possible D match to TRBD1 (5 bases). The CDR3 is 17 residues long. The V end lost 1 base, the J end lost 0 bases, and 13 bases lay between the germline ends. Germline V gene lookup returns CDR1 MNHNS and CDR2 SASEGT. CDR3 amino acids: CASSEDGGRASGNTIYF. CDR3 nucleotide sequence: TGTGCCAGCAGTGAAGATGGCGGCAGGGCCTCTGGAAACACCATATATTTT.

The CDR3 loop is CASSADTRNYEQYF. DNA for the CDR3: TGTGCCAGCAGCGCGGACACCCGGAACTACGAGCAGTACTTC. V and J are TRBV9 and TRBJ2-7; D might be TRBD1 (5 bases). The CDR3 consists of 14 residues. Trimming shortened V by 3 bases and J by 3 bases, and 13 bases separated the two germline ends. Germline values: CDR1 SGDLS, CDR2 YYNGEE.

This clone turned up a few times. This chain joins TRBV7-2 and TRBJ2-7; TRBD2 might be the D (6 bases). The CDR3 contains 17 residues. The V and J ends lost 4 bases and 2 bases respectively, with 21 bases between them. Germline CDR1 and CDR2: SGHTA and FQGNSA. The chain's CDR3 is CASSSQPAGTGTYEQYF. The CDR3 DNA reads as TGTGCCAGCAGCTCCCAGCCAGCCGGGACTGGAACCTACGAGCAGTACTTC.

The rearrangement uses TRBV7-9 and TRBJ2-7; D gene uncertain. The CDR3 has 13 amino acids. V was pared by 3 bases and J by 2 bases, with 8 bases between. Per germline, CDR1 SEHNR and CDR2 FQNEAQ (reference sequence). CDR3 nucleotide sequence: TGTGCCAGCAGCTTCTCTAAAACCTACGAGCAGTACTTC. Its protein is CASSFSKTYEQYF. Variable domain in full (rest from reference TRBV7-9 and TRBJ2-7): DTGVSQNPRHKITKRGQNVTFRCDPISEHNRLYWYRQTLGQGPEFLTYFQNEAQLEKSRLLSDRFSAERPKGSFSTLEIQRTEQGDSAMYLCASSFSKTYEQYFGPGTRLTVT.

The chain is built from TRBV4-1 and TRBJ1-2, with a weak D call TRBD1 (6 bases). The CDR3 has 14 residues. Trimming took off 4 bases at V and 6 bases at J, with 15 bases between the two ends. Germline values: CDR1 MGHRA, CDR2 YSYEKL. CDR3 nucleotides: TGCGCCAGCAGCCTCCAAGGGGGAGATCATGGCTACACCTTC. It codes for CASSLQGGDHGYTF.

The V gene is TRBV10-1, the J gene TRBJ2-1; TRBD2 agrees at 10 bases. The CDR3 extends over 16 amino acids. CDR1 WNHNN and CDR2 SYGVQD come from the germline V gene (reference sequence). V dropped 5 bases and J dropped 0; count of bases not matched to a gene: 4. The CDR3 is CASSRLAGVSYNEQFF. The CDR3 DNA follows: TGCGCCAGCAGTAGGCTAGCGGGAGTCTCCTACAATGAGCAGTTCTTC.

The gene calls are TRBV10-3 and TRBJ1-5; D is undetermined. The CDR3 loop spans 14 amino acids. V lost 0 bases, J lost 2 bases, and 5 bases lay in between. CDR1 is ENHRY, CDR2 SYGVKD, per germline. The CDR3: CAISESPGNQPQHF. CDR3 bases: TGTGCCATCAGTGAGTCGCCAGGCAATCAGCCCCAGCATTTT.

The chain joins TRBV27 to TRBJ2-7; TRBD2 might be the D (5 bases). Germline CDR1 and CDR2: MNHEY and SMNVEV (reference sequence). V was cut by 6 bases and J by 2 bases, with 14 bases left in between. The CDR3 is 14 residues long. The chain's CDR3 is CASSPERRTYEQYF. DNA for the CDR3: TGTGCCAGCAGCCCCGAGCGGAGAACCTACGAGCAGTACTTC.

CDR3 sequence (DNA): TGTGCCTCGCAGGGATTCCCGAACACTGAAGCTTTCTTT. This gives the protein CASQGFPNTEAFF. The chain carries TRBV15 and TRBJ1-1; D perhaps matches TRBD1 (5 bases). The V end lost 11 bases, the J end lost 1 base, and 14 bases lay between the germline ends. CDR1 LNHNV and CDR2 YYDKDF come from the germline V gene (reference sequence). The length of the CDR3 is 13 residues. Full variable domain (rest looked up from reference TRBV15 and TRBJ1-1): DAMVIQNPRYQVTQFGKPVTLSCSQTLNHNVMYWYQQKSSQAPKLLFHYYDKDFNNEADTPDNFQSRRPNTSFCFLDIRSPGLGDTAMYLCASQGFPNTEAFFGQGTRLTVV.

The V gene is TRBV7-9, the J gene TRBJ1-4; maybe TRBD1 (5 bases). This CDR3 has 16 amino acids. With 4 bases removed from V and 0 bases from J, the gap between germline ends came to 12 bases. From germline, CDR1 is SEHNR and CDR2 FQNEAQ (reference sequence). Here the CDR3 DNA reads TGTGCCAGCAGCTCGGGGGTGGGGGCAACTAATGAAAAACTGTTTTTT. Protein: CASSSGVGATNEKLFF.

This clone was found a few times. The germline gene is not matched at one end of the junction; a read error may be the cause. The rearrangement links TRBV4-1 to TRBJ2-5, with D perhaps TRBD1 (6 bases). This CDR3 is 15 amino acids long. Germline assignment: CDR1 MGHRA and CDR2 YSYEKL. In nucleotides, the CDR3 is TGCGCCAGCAGTCAAGTAATAAGGACAGAGAGGACCCAGTACTTC. Its translation: CASSQVIRTERTQYF.

V usage is TRBV2 and J usage is TRBJ1-5, with unresolved D. Germline V CDR1 and CDR2: SNHLY, FYNNEI. Deletions cut 0 bases from V and 4 bases from J, with 7 bases between. The CDR3 length is 14 residues. The CDR3, as DNA: TGTGCCAGCAGTGAAGCGCGGAGGAATCAGCCCCAGCATTTT. Encoded protein: CASSEARRNQPQHF.

The CDR3, as DNA: TGTGCCAGCAGCCCAGCGCGCTCTGGAAACACCATATATTTT. Translated, it gives CASSPARSGNTIYF. This chain links TRBV6-5 with TRBJ1-3; no clear D. Germline assignment: CDR1 MNHEY and CDR2 SVGAGI. Trimming took 6 bases from V and 0 from J, leaving 9 bases between them. The CDR3 has 14 amino acids.

V is TRBV6-5 and J is TRBJ2-5; perhaps TRBD2 as D (6 bases). The CDR3 length is 14 residues. Looked up from germline, CDR1 is MNHEY and CDR2 is SVGAGI. The ends were cut back, 0 bases at V and 5 bases at J, with 10 bases in the middle. CDR3 amino acids: CASSYSGGRETQYF. CDR3 in DNA: TGTGCCAGCAGTTACTCGGGGGGAAGGGAGACCCAGTACTTC.

In regard to this clone: One end of the junction fails to match germline, which may point to a read error. This chain joins TRBV7-9 and TRBJ2-5; no firm D call. CDR1 SEHNR and CDR2 FQNEAQ come from the germline V gene (reference sequence). The CDR3 runs to 16 residues. CDR3 DNA: TGTGCCAGTAGCTTAATATTCGTGCCGGGCCAAGAGACCCAGTACTTC. Protein: CASSLIFVPGQETQYF. The full variable domain, its missing parts supplied by reference TRBV7-9 and TRBJ2-5, is DTGVSQNPRHKITKRGQNVTFRCDPISEHNRLYWYRQTLGQGPEFLTYFQNEAQLEKSRLLSDRFSAERPKGSFSTLEIQRTEQGDSAMYLCASSLIFVPGQETQYFGPGTRLLVL.